This T cell receptor beta chain was observed in a study of blood T cell repertoires in COVID-19. Study in general: Sample material is recorded as cDNA or gDNA derived from T cells, B-cell-depleted T cells, or PBMCs.

Profiled with immunoSEQ multiplex PCR; TCRdb holds only in-frame clones, not every one. The data hold some 260,000 clones, with about three quarters observed a single time. The CDR3 contains 11 residues. Trimming pared 4 bases from V and 8 bases from J, leaving 8 bases between. CDR1 and CDR2 from the germline V gene are MNHEY and SVGAGI. This clone has a single count. The chain couples TRBV6-5 to TRBJ1-1; D is possibly TRBD1 (6 bases). Sequencing used peripheral blood. This TCR was sampled from a woman of 80 years or more with acute or convalescent COVID-19. The CDR3 protein is CASSSQGEAFF. CDR3 nucleotides: TGTGCCAGCAGTTCCCAGGGGGAAGCTTTCTTT.